The 11 T cell receptor beta chains below were found in one sample sequenced in a study of blood T cell repertoires in COVID-19. Generated by immunoSEQ multiplex PCR, the TCRdb table keeps only in-frame clones and is missing some. The data contain 110,000 to 150,000 clones, 85% to 90% of them singletons. The sequenced sample was peripheral blood. The receptors come from a man aged 60-69 years with active or convalescent COVID-19.

The rearrangement links TRBV24-1 to TRBJ1-2, with 9 positions matching TRBD1. Germline V gene lookup returns CDR1 KGHDR and CDR2 SFDVKD. The CDR3 consists of 15 residues. The V and J ends lost 3 bases and 2 bases, in that order; junction bases with no gene match: 3. Here the CDR3 DNA reads TGTGCCACCAGTGATGGACAGGGGAGGAACTATGGCTACACCTTC. This encodes CATSDGQGRNYGYTF.

The J gene is TRBJ1-6, the V gene TRBV5-4; D remains ambiguous. The CDR3 totals 13 residues. Germline V gene sequence: CDR1 SGHNT, CDR2 YYREEE (reference sequence). V lost 5 bases to trimming and J lost 7 bases, with 10 bases between them. The CDR3 protein is CASRSLENSPLHF. The CDR3 coding sequence is TGTGCCAGCAGAAGTTTAGAAAATTCACCCCTCCACTTT.

This rearrangement joins TRBV4-3 to TRBJ1-1; 7 nucleotides match TRBD1. This CDR3 contains 15 residues. The V segment lost 4 bases and the J segment 0 bases; nucleotides outside the gene matches: 5. Germline V gene sequence: CDR1 LGHNA, CDR2 YSLEER. The CDR3, as DNA: TGCGCCAGCAGCCGGACGGACAGGTTGAACACTGAAGCTTTCTTT. Its translation: CASSRTDRLNTEAFF.

The CDR3 loop is CASMRAGTGGNGQPQHF. The CDR3 nucleotides read TGTGCCAGCATGAGAGCCGGGACAGGGGGCAACGGTCAGCCCCAGCATTTT. This chain uses TRBV28 with TRBJ1-5; 12 bases are shared with TRBD1. With V trimmed by 7 bases and J by 6 bases, 13 bases remained unmatched. This CDR3 region has 17 residues. The germline gives CDR1 MDHEN, CDR2 SYDVKM.

This chain's CDR3 is CASSYGTSGATGELFF. The CDR3 coding sequence is TGTGCCAGCAGTTACGGGACTAGCGGGGCCACCGGGGAGCTGTTTTTT. The rearrangement links TRBV6-5 to TRBJ2-2, with TRBD2 matching over 13 bases. The V gene's germline CDR1 is MNHEY and CDR2 SVGAGI. This CDR3 is 16 amino acids long. V shed 2 bases and J 4 bases; nucleotides not matched to a gene: 1.

The chain links TRBV29-1 to TRBJ2-7, with 8 bases identical to TRBD1. CDR3 length equals 12 residues. CDR1 SQVTM and CDR2 ANQGSEA come from the germline V gene. J was trimmed by 7 bases and V by 7 bases; bases with no gene match: 9. Written as DNA, the CDR3 is TGCAGCGGGGGCCAGGGGGCCATGGAGCAGTACTTC. Its protein is CSGGQGAMEQYF.

The chain is built from TRBV10-1 and TRBJ1-4; 12 nucleotides line up with TRBD1. This CDR3 contains 17 residues. With 5 bases clipped from V and 10 bases from J, the junction kept 14 bases outside the gene matches. Germline V gives CDR1 WNHNN, CDR2 SYGVQD (reference sequence). CDR3 sequence (DNA): TGCGCCAGCAGTTATCCGGGACAGGGGGCTGAGGTGCGAAAACTGTTTTTT. Residues: CASSYPGQGAEVRKLFF.

This clone was counted a single time. The CDR3 nucleotides read TGTGCCAGCAGCTTAGTCAGCGGGGAAGGCAATGAGCAGTTCTTC. This sequence encodes CASSLVSGEGNEQFF. This chain connects TRBV7-8 to TRBJ2-1; 7 bases fit TRBD2. CDR3 length: 15 amino acids. Germline lookup yields CDR1 SGHVS and CDR2 FQNEAQ. The junction had 6 bases not matched to a gene; V was cut back by 1 base and J by 6 bases.

This chain uses TRBV30 with TRBJ2-1, with D maybe TRBD2 (6 bases). CDR1 and CDR2 (germline): GTSNPN, SVGIG (reference sequence). This CDR3 spans 14 amino acids. Trimming pared 3 bases from V and 1 base from J, leaving 10 bases between. The CDR3 region has the DNA TGTGCCTGGAGCGGGGGACTTTCCTACAATGAGCAGTTCTTC. Its translation: CAWSGGLSYNEQFF. The whole variable domain, remainder taken from reference TRBV30 and TRBJ2-1, is SQTIHQWPATLVQPVGSPLSLECTVEGTSNPNLYWYRQAAGRGLQLLFYSVGIGQISSEVPQNLSASRPQDRQFILSSKKLLLSDSGFYLCAWSGGLSYNEQFFGPGTRLTVL.

This clone showed up just once. The CDR3 loop reads CASSGHLNTEAFF. The CDR3 bases are TGTGCCAGCAGTGGACACTTGAACACTGAAGCTTTCTTT. The gene calls are TRBV2 and TRBJ1-1; D not resolved. This CDR3 contains 13 residues. From germline, CDR1 is SNHLY and CDR2 FYNNEI. The V and J ends lost 4 bases and 0 bases respectively, with 6 bases between them.

The rearrangement joins TRBV28 to TRBJ1-3; D not certain. Trimming removed 7 bases at V and 0 bases at J, with 10 bases between. The CDR3 extends over 14 amino acids. Germline loops: CDR1 MDHEN, CDR2 SYDVKM. Here the CDR3 reads CASTGDLSGNTIYF. In nucleotides, the CDR3 is TGTGCCAGCACGGGAGACCTCTCTGGAAACACCATATATTTT.